This T cell receptor beta chain appears in the sequencing data of a study of cytomegalovirus exposure and HLA in healthy donors. Study-wide findings and caveats: A few chains linked to CMV were shown in vitro to be specific for CMV antigens.

Details on this clone: Its cognate antigen is unknown.

Use of 60 Vbeta and 13 Jbeta primers characterized the PCR. Data came from immunoSEQ multiplex PCR; TCRdb stores just in-frame clones and leaves some out. Its clone listing holds 130,000 or so clones. This cohort consisted of healthy bone marrow donors. The sequencing sample was made of PBMCs. This TCR was recovered from a woman aged 40-49 years in good health and CMV-seropositive.

CDR3 in amino acids: CAWSVGGGTEAFF. For the CDR3, the DNA is TGTGCCTGGAGTGTTGGGGGGGGGACTGAAGCTTTCTTT. The chain is built from TRBV30 and TRBJ1-1; perhaps TRBD1 as D (5 bases). Per germline, CDR1 GTSNPN and CDR2 SVGIG (reference sequence). V was shortened by 0 bases and J by 5 bases, with 10 bases between the two germline ends. The CDR3 runs 13 residues.